A single sample is the source of the 9 T cell receptor beta chains below, sequenced in a study of cytomegalovirus exposure and HLA in healthy donors. With 60 Vbeta and 13 Jbeta primers, the PCR was carried out. Here immunoSEQ multiplex PCR was the method, and the copy in TCRdb shows in-frame clones only, minus some. In all, the sample yields about 52,000 clones. Sequenced material: PBMCs. These receptors came from a woman aged 60-75 years in good health and CMV-seropositive.

The chain recombines TRBV6-1 with TRBJ1-1; 10 bases are a match to TRBD1. Trimming removed 3 bases from V and 3 bases from J; junction bases left unmatched: 7. Germline-derived CDR1 and CDR2 are MNHNS and SASEGT. The length of the CDR3 is 16 residues. CDR3 residues: CASSDRDRGIDTEAFF. In DNA, the CDR3 is TGTGCCAGCAGTGACCGGGACAGGGGAATCGACACTGAAGCTTTCTTT.

The gene calls are TRBV4-1 and TRBJ2-7, with D perhaps TRBD2 (7 bases). Looked up from germline, CDR1 is MGHRA and CDR2 is YSYEKL. This CDR3 spans 14 amino acids. Trimming stripped 4 bases from V and 6 bases from J, with 16 bases between. CDR3 coding DNA: TGCGCCAGCAGCCTTCCCACGGGGGGCGGCGAGCAGTACTTC. It codes for CASSLPTGGGEQYF.

The chain couples TRBV7-8 to TRBJ1-1, with D perhaps TRBD1 (5 bases). This CDR3 spans 15 amino acids. V lost 1 base and J lost 2, with 11 bases in between. In germline, CDR1 is SGHVS, CDR2 FQNEAQ. This CDR3 reads CASSLEAGRNTEAFF. Written as DNA, the CDR3 is TGTGCCAGCAGCTTAGAGGCAGGGCGAAACACTGAAGCTTTCTTT. Based on the CDR3 plus reference TRBV7-8 and TRBJ1-1, the full variable domain is GAGVSQSPRYKVAKRGQDVALRCDPISGHVSLFWYQQALGQGPEFLTYFQNEAQLDKSGLPSDRFFAERPEGSVSTLKIQRTQQEDSAVYLCASSLEAGRNTEAFFGQGTRLTVV.

The genes are TRBV10-3 and TRBJ2-3, with 10 bases that match TRBD2. Germline V CDR1 and CDR2: ENHRY, SYGVKD. The CDR3 spans 15 residues. The junction had 2 bases not matched to a gene; V was cut back by 3 bases and J by 2 bases. In DNA, the CDR3 is TGTGCCATCAGTGATGGACTAGCGGACACAGATACGCAGTATTTT. Its translation: CAISDGLADTDTQYF.

The genes are TRBV4-1 and TRBJ1-3; D uncertain. Germline-derived CDR1 and CDR2 are MGHRA and YSYEKL. The V gene lost 3 bases and the J gene lost 1 base, with 13 bases spanning the gap. CDR3 length equals 16 residues. CDR3 sequence reads: CASSHPQTESGNTIYF. The CDR3 nucleotides read TGCGCCAGCAGCCACCCCCAAACCGAGTCTGGAAACACCATATATTTT.

The rearrangement links TRBV6-1 to TRBJ2-3; D not certain. The CDR3 runs to 17 residues. Between the trimmed V and J ends, which lost 4 bases and 1 base, there was a span of 18 bases. Germline CDR1 is MNHNS and CDR2 is SASEGT. The CDR3 bases are TGTGCCAGCAGTGTCGCCGTATGGTCAGTTGGCACAGATACGCAGTATTTT. The encoded protein is CASSVAVWSVGTDTQYF.

J is TRBJ1-4 and V is TRBV6-5, with TRBD1 as a possible D gene (5 bases). This CDR3 comprises 14 residues. V lost 4 bases and J lost 14, with 20 bases in between. Germline V CDR1 and CDR2: MNHEY, SVGAGI. CDR3 bases: TGTGCCAGCAGTTCCTCACCGCCACAGGCCAAGCTGTTTTTT. Amino acid sequence: CASSSSPPQAKLFF.

The CDR3 spells CASSSSTDTQYF. The CDR3 DNA sequence: TGTGCCAGCAGCTCTAGCACAGATACGCAGTATTTT. The gene calls are TRBV7-9 and TRBJ2-3; unclear D gene. V lost 4 bases, J lost 0 bases, and 2 bases lay in between. CDR3 length: 12 residues. Looked up from germline, CDR1 is SEHNR and CDR2 is FQNEAQ (reference sequence).

V and J are TRBV27 and TRBJ1-2, with D possibly being TRBD1 (5 bases). The CDR3 covers 17 residues. CDR1 is MNHEY and CDR2 is SMNVEV in the germline V gene (reference sequence). V gave up 3 bases and J gave up 0 bases, with 17 bases separating them. CDR3 region: CASSFYDSLRANYGYTF. DNA of the CDR3: TGTGCCAGCAGTTTTTACGACAGCCTTCGAGCTAACTATGGCTACACCTTC.